Following are 9 T cell receptor beta chains from one sample sequenced in a study of cytomegalovirus exposure and HLA in healthy donors. The PCR was carried out with 60 Vbeta primers and 13 Jbeta primers. Generated by immunoSEQ multiplex PCR, the TCRdb table keeps only in-frame clones and is missing some. The table lists about 130,000 clones, 80% to 85% of them singletons. Input material: PBMCs. These receptors came from a boy between 5 and 17 years old in good health and CMV-seronegative.

The chain employs TRBV4-3 and TRBJ1-1, with D perhaps TRBD1 (5 bases). V gave up 3 bases and J gave up 5 bases, with 16 bases separating them. Germline CDR1 LGHNA, CDR2 YSLEER. The CDR3 runs 15 residues. The CDR3: CASSHLGGGGTEAFF. The CDR3 coding sequence is TGCGCCAGCAGCCATCTGGGCGGGGGTGGGACTGAAGCTTTCTTT.

The chain uses TRBV5-1 and TRBJ2-7, with D unresolved. The CDR3 length is 13 residues. Germline CDR1 and CDR2: SGHRS and YFSETQ. The V gene lost 0 bases and the J gene lost 2 bases, with 6 bases spanning the gap. CDR3 DNA sequence: TGCGCCAGCAGCTTGGCGCCTACCTACGAGCAGTACTTC. It specifies CASSLAPTYEQYF.

V and J are TRBV30 and TRBJ2-1; TRBD2 matches at 11 bases. The CDR3 runs to 16 residues. Germline CDR1 reads GTSNPN; CDR2 reads SVGIG (reference sequence). Losses at the gene ends were 2 bases for V and 4 bases for J; bases not matched to a gene: 7. CDR3 in amino acids: CAWSPLLAGEYNEQFF. The CDR3 DNA reads TGTGCCTGGAGTCCATTACTAGCGGGAGAATACAATGAGCAGTTCTTC.

The rearrangement uses TRBV15 and TRBJ1-5; D unclear. The CDR3 totals 13 residues. V lost 6 bases, J lost 9 bases, and 15 bases lay in between. Germline values: CDR1 LNHNV, CDR2 YYDKDF (reference sequence). The CDR3 DNA reads TGTGCCACCAGTGAGGAAGGGAGGGCGCCCCAGCATTTT. Protein sequence: CATSEEGRAPQHF.

This rearrangement joins TRBV5-1 to TRBJ1-3; no definite D call. From germline, CDR1 is SGHRS and CDR2 YFSETQ. The V gene lost 0 bases and the J gene lost 4 bases, with 14 bases spanning the gap. The CDR3 extends over 16 amino acids. CDR3 DNA sequence: TGCGCCAGCAGCTTGGAAATGGCTGTGGTAGGAAACACCATATATTTT. It specifies CASSLEMAVVGNTIYF.

This chain connects TRBV7-9 to TRBJ1-6, with TRBD1 matching over 9 bases. Germline V gene sequence: CDR1 SEHNR, CDR2 FQNEAQ (reference sequence). The CDR3 contains 14 residues. V was pared by 5 bases and J by 12 bases, with 8 bases of the junction left unmatched. This CDR3 reads CASSRPGQGRPLHF. The CDR3 DNA reads as TGTGCCAGCAGCCGTCCGGGACAGGGACGACCCCTCCACTTT.

This chain joins TRBV5-6 and TRBJ2-2; 9 bases line up with TRBD1. The CDR3 spans 16 residues. The ends lost 4 bases at V and 7 bases at J; junction bases unmatched: 11. In germline, CDR1 is SGHDT, CDR2 YYEEEE. CDR3 loop: CASSGPTGGLGGELFF. CDR3 DNA: TGTGCCAGCAGCGGACCGACAGGGGGGCTGGGCGGGGAGCTGTTTTTT.

This clone appeared once. The V gene is TRBV4-1, the J gene TRBJ2-5, with 11 positions matching TRBD2. From germline, CDR1 is MGHRA and CDR2 YSYEKL. Losses at the gene ends were 4 bases for V and 0 bases for J; bases not matched to a gene: 10. The CDR3 spans 18 residues. The CDR3 coding sequence is TGCGCCAGCAGCCTTAGACTAGCGGGAACCGACCACCAAGAGACCCAGTACTTC. Residues: CASSLRLAGTDHQETQYF.

The gene calls are TRBV2 and TRBJ2-3; 7 nucleotides match TRBD2. Germline-derived CDR1 and CDR2 are SNHLY and FYNNEI. Germline trimming cut 3 bases from V and 4 bases from J; bases unmatched to any gene: 13. The length of the CDR3 is 17 residues. The CDR3 sequence: CASSEAGRAYFADTQYF. The CDR3 bases are TGTGCCAGCAGTGAGGCGGGGAGGGCCTATTTCGCAGATACGCAGTATTTT.